This paragraph covers one T cell receptor (beta chain) sequence. Its matching antigen is unknown. Trimming took off 0 bases at V and 5 bases at J, with 14 bases between the two ends. The CDR3 totals 15 residues. CDR1 SGDLS and CDR2 YYNGEE come from the germline V gene. Peripheral blood came from all dose cohorts at three timepoints. The data derive from a study of OX40 agonist ivuxolimab in advanced cancers. Study conclusions and caveats: Several nonresponders also turned out to have low normalized T-cell clonal expansion. The authors did not determine the antigen specificity of the expanded peripheral T cells. More expanded clones were seen, on average, in CD8+ T cells than in CD4+.

Sequencing used immunoSEQ multiplex PCR; TCRdb keeps in-frame clones, though not all of them. The table shows about 26,000 clones, with about nine tenths occurring only once. Sequencing used CD4+ or CD8+ T cells sorted from blood, obtained in a trial of the OX40 agonist ivuxolimab. The sequence was obtained from an adult with an advanced solid tumor such as melanoma, head and neck, liver or kidney cancer. This sequence joins TRBV9 and TRBJ1-1, with D possibly being TRBD1 (6 bases). DNA of the CDR3: TGTGCCAGCAGCGTAGTAGGGGGTAAGGGGACTGAAGCTTTCTTT. This encodes CASSVVGGKGTEAFF. The whole variable domain, remainder taken from reference TRBV9 and TRBJ1-1, is DSGVTQTPKHLITATGQRVTLRCSPRSGDLSVYWYQQSLDQGLQFLIQYYNGEERAKGNILERFSAQQFPDLHSELNLSSLELGDSALYFCASSVVGGKGTEAFFGQGTRLTVV.